Given below is one T cell receptor beta chain in context. The data derive from a study of shared clonotypes between healthy human individuals. Trimming pared 3 bases from V and 2 bases from J, leaving 7 bases between. Germline CDR1 and CDR2: WNHNN and SYGVQD (reference sequence). CDR3 length: 13 amino acids. The assay was immunoSEQ multiplex PCR, and TCRdb's table has in-frame clones only and misses some. The sample carries millions of clones, around 95% recorded once. J is TRBJ2-5 and V is TRBV10-1, with unresolved D. Sequenced sample: naive CD4+ T cells sorted from blood. Documented subset: CD45RA+ positively selected. The sequence was collected from a man in his late teens or twenties in good health. The CDR3 region has the DNA TGCGCCAGCAGTGACCCCTGGCAAGAGACCCAGTACTTC. This translates into CASSDPWQETQYF.